A single sample is the source of the 3 T cell receptor beta chains below, sequenced in a study of blood T cell repertoires in COVID-19. Here immunoSEQ multiplex PCR was the method, and the copy in TCRdb shows in-frame clones only, minus some. The data show fewer than 70,000 clones, 70% to 90% seen once. The sample taken for sequencing was peripheral blood. These receptors originate from a man aged 50-59 years with acute or convalescent COVID-19.

V is TRBV10-3 and J is TRBJ2-1, with D unresolved. The CDR3 runs to 13 residues. Trimming took 0 bases from V and 7 from J, leaving 7 bases between them. Germline CDR1 reads ENHRY; CDR2 reads SYGVKD. The CDR3 DNA sequence: TGTGCCATCAGTGAGTCGAAACATAATGAGCAGTTCTTC. Protein sequence: CAISESKHNEQFF.

This clone appeared a few times. The rearrangement links TRBV28 to TRBJ2-7, with 11 bases aligning to TRBD1. The CDR3 is 16 residues long. CDR1 MDHEN and CDR2 SYDVKM come from the germline V gene. Germline trimming cut 5 bases from V and 3 bases from J; bases unmatched to any gene: 9. The CDR3 reads CASSPTGTGGIYEQYV. For the CDR3, the DNA is TGTGCCAGCAGTCCCACCGGGACAGGGGGGATCTACGAGCAGTACGTC.

CDR3 nucleotides: TGTGCCAGCAGCTGGCAGCGGGGGGGCCGAACGAATGAGCAGTTCTTC. Translated, it gives CASSWQRGGRTNEQFF. J is TRBJ2-1 and V is TRBV7-2; TRBD2 aligns across 10 bases. Germline CDR1 SGHTA, CDR2 FQGNSA. CDR3 length: 16 amino acids. With V trimmed by 4 bases and J by 7 bases, 10 bases remained unmatched.